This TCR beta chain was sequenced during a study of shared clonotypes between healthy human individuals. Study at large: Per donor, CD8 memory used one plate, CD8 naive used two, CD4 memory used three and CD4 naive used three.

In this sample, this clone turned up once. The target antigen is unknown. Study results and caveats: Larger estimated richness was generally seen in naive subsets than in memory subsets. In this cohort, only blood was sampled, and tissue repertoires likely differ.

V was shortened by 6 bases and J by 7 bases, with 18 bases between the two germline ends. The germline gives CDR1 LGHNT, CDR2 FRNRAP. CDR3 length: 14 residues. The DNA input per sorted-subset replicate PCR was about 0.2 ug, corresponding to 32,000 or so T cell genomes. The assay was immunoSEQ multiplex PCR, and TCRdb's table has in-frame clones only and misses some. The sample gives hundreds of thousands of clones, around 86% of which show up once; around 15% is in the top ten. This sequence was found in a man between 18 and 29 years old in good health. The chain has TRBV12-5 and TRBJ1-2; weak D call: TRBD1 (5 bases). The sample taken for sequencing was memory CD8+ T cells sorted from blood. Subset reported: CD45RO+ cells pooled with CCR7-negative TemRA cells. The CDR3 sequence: CASGPGGSDAGYTF. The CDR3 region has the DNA TGTGCTAGTGGCCCGGGGGGGTCGGATGCTGGCTACACCTTC.